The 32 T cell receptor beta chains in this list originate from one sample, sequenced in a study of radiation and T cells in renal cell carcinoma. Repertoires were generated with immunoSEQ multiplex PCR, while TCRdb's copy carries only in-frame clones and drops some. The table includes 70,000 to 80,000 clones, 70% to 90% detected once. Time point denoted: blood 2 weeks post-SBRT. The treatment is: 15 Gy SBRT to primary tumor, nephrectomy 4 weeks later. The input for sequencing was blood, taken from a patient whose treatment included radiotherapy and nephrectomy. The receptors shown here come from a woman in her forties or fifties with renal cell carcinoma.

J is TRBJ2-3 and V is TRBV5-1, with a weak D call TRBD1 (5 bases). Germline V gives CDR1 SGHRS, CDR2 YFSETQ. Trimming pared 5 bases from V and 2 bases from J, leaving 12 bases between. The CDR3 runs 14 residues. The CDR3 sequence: CASRTGPITDTQYF. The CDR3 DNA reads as TGCGCCAGCAGAACAGGCCCTATCACAGATACGCAGTATTTT.

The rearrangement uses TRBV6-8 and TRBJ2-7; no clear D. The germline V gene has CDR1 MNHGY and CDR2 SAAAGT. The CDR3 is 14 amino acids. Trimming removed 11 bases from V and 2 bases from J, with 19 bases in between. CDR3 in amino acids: CAPRRNLKAYEQYF. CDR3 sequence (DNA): TGTGCCCCGAGACGGAACCTAAAGGCCTACGAGCAGTACTTC.

CDR3: CASSSPQGRQPQHF. In nucleotides, the CDR3 is TGTGCCAGCAGTTCCCCACAGGGGCGGCAGCCCCAGCATTTT. This sequence joins TRBV28 and TRBJ1-5; 7 nucleotides match TRBD1. The V segment lost 4 bases and the J segment 7 bases; nucleotides outside the gene matches: 7. The CDR3 loop spans 14 amino acids. CDR1 is MDHEN and CDR2 is SYDVKM in the germline V gene.

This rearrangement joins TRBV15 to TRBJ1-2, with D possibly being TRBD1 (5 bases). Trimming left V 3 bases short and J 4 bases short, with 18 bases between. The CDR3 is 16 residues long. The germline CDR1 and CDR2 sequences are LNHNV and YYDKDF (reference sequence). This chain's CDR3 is CATSSAETRDSYGYTF. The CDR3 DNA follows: TGTGCCACCAGCAGTGCTGAAACCCGGGACTCCTATGGCTACACCTTC.

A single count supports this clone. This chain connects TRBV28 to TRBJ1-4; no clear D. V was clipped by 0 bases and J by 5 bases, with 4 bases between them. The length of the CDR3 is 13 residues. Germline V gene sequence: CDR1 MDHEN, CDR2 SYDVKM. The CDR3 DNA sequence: TGTGCCAGCAGTTTATGGGAAAATGAAAAACTGTTTTTT. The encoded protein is CASSLWENEKLFF.

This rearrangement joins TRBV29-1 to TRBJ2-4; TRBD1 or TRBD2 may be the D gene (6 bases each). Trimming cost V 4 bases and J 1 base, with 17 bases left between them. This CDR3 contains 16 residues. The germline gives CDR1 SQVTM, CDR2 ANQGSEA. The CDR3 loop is CSVAPSGGDAKNIQYF. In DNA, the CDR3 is TGCAGCGTTGCCCCCTCCGGGGGCGACGCCAAAAACATTCAGTACTTC. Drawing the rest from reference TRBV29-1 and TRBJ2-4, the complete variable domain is SAVISQKPSRDICQRGTSLTIQCQVDSQVTMMFWYRQQPGQSLTLIATANQGSEATYESGFVIDKFPISRPNLTFSTLTVSNMSPEDSSIYLCSVAPSGGDAKNIQYFGAGTRLSVL.

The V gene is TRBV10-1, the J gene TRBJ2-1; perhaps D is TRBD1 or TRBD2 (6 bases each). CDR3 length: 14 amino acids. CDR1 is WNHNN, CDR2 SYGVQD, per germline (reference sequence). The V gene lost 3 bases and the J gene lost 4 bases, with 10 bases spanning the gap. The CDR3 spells CASSDGGLYNEQFF. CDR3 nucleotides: TGCGCCAGCAGTGATGGGGGGCTGTACAATGAGCAGTTCTTC.

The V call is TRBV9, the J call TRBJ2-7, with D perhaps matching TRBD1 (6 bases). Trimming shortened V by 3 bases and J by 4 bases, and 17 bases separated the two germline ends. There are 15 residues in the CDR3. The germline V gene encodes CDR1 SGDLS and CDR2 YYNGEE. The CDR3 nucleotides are TGTGCCAGCAGCGGCACCCCGACAGGCGAGTACGAGCAGTACTTC. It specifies CASSGTPTGEYEQYF.

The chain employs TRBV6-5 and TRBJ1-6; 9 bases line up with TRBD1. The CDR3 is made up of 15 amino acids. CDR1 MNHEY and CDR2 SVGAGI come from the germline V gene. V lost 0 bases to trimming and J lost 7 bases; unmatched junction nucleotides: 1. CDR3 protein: CASSYSGTGNSPLHF. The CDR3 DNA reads TGTGCCAGCAGTTACTCGGGGACAGGGAATTCACCCCTCCACTTT.

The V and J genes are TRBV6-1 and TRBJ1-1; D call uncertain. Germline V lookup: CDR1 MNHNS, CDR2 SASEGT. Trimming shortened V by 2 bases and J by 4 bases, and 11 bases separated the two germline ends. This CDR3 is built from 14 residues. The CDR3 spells CASSESTSGTEAFF. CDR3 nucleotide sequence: TGTGCCAGCAGTGAATCGACTTCCGGCACTGAAGCTTTCTTT.

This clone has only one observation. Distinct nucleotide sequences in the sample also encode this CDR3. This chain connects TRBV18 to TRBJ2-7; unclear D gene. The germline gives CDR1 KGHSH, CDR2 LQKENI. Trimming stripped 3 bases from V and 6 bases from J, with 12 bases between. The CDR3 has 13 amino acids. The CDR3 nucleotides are TGTGCCAGCTCACCCGGTACGTCGGGCGAGCAGTACTTC. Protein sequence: CASSPGTSGEQYF. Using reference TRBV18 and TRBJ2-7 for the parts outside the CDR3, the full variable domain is NAGVMQNPRHLVRRRGQEARLRCSPMKGHSHVYWYRQLPEEGLKFMVYLQKENIIDESGMPKERFSAEFPKEGPSILRIQQVVRGDSAAYFCASSPGTSGEQYFGPGTRLTVT.

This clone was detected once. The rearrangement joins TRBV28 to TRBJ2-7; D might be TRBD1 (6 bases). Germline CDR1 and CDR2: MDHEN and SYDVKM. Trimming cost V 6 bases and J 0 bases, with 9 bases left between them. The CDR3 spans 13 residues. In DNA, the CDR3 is TGTGCCAGCAGAACAGGGAACTCCTACGAGCAGTACTTC. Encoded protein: CASRTGNSYEQYF.

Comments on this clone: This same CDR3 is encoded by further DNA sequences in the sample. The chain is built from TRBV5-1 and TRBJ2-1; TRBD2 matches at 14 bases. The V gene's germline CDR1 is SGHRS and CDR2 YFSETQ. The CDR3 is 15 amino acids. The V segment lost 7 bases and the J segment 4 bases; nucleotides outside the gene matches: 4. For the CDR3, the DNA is TGCGCCAGCGGGACTAGCGGGAGTAATTACAATGAGCAGTTCTTC. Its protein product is CASGTSGSNYNEQFF.

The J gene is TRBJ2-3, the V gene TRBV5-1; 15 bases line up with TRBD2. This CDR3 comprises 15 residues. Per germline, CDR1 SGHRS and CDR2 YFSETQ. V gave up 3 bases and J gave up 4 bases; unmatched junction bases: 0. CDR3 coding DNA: TGCGCCAGCAGCTGGACTAGCGGGGGGGCAGATACGCAGTATTTT. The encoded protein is CASSWTSGGADTQYF.

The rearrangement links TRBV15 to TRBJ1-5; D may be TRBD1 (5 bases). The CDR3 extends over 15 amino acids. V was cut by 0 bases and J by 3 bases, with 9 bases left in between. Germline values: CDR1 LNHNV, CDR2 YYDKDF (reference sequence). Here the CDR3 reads CATSRDKGFNQPQHF. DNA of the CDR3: TGTGCCACCAGCAGAGATAAGGGGTTCAATCAGCCCCAGCATTTT.

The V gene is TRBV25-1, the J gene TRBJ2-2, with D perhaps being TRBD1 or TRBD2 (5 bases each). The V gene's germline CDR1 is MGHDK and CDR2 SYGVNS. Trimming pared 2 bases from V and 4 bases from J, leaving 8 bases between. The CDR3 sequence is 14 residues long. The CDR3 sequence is CASSELGTTGELFF. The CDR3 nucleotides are TGTGCCAGCAGTGAACTGGGGACCACCGGGGAGCTGTTTTTT.

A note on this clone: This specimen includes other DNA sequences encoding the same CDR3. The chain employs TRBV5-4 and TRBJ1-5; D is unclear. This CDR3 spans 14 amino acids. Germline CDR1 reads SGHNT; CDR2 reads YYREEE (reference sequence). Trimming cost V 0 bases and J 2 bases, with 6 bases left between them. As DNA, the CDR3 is TGTGCCAGCAGCTTGGCTGGGGGCAATCAGCCCCAGCATTTT. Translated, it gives CASSLAGGNQPQHF.

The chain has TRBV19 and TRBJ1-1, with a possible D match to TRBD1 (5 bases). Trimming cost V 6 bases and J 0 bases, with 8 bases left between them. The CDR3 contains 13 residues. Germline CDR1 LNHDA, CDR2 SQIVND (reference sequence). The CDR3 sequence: CASRLTVNTEAFF. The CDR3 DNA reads TGTGCCAGTAGGTTGACAGTGAACACTGAAGCTTTCTTT.

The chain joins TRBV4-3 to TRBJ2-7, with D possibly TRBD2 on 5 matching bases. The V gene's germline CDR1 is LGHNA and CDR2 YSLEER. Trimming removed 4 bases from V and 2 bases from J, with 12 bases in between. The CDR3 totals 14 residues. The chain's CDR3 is CASSREREAYEQYF. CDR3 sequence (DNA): TGCGCCAGCAGCCGGGAACGGGAAGCCTACGAGCAGTACTTC.

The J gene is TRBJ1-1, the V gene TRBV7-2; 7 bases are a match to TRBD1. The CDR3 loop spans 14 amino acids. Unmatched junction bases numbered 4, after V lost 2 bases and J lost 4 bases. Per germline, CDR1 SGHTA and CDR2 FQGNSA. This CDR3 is CASSLPTGTTEAFF. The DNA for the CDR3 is TGTGCCAGCAGCTTACCGACAGGGACCACTGAAGCTTTCTTT.

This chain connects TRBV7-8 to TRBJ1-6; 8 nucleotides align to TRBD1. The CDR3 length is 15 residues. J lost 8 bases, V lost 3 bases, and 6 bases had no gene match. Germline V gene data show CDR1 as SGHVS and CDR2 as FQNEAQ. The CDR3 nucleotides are TGTGCCAGCAGCTTTTCCGGACAGGGTGATTCACCCCTCCACTTT. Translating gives CASSFSGQGDSPLHF.

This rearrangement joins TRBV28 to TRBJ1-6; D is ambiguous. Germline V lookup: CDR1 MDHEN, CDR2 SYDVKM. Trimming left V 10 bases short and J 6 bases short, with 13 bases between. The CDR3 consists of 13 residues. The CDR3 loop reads CATDLDINSPLHF. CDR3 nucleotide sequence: TGTGCCACCGATCTAGATATTAATTCACCCCTCCACTTT. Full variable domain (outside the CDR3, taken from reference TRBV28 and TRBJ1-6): DVKVTQSSRYLVKRTGEKVFLECVQDMDHENMFWYRQDPGLGLRLIYFSYDVKMKEKGDIPEGYSVSREKKERFSLILESASTNQTSMYLCATDLDINSPLHFGNGTRLTVT.

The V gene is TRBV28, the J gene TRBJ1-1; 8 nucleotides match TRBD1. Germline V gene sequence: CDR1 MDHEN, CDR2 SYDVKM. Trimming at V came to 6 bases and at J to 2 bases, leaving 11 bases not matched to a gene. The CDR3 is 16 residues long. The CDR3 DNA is TGTGCCAGCAGCCCTCCAGACGGACAGGGAAACACTGAAGCTTTCTTT. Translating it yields CASSPPDGQGNTEAFF. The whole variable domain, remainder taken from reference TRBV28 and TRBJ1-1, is DVKVTQSSRYLVKRTGEKVFLECVQDMDHENMFWYRQDPGLGLRLIYFSYDVKMKEKGDIPEGYSVSREKKERFSLILESASTNQTSMYLCASSPPDGQGNTEAFFGQGTRLTVV.

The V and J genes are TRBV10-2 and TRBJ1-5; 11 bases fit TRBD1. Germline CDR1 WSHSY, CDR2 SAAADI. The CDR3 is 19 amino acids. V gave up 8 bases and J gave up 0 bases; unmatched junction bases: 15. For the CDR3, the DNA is TGCGCCAGCCAAGGACAGGGGGCGTTAAGTTTAGGTAGCAATCAGCCCCAGCATTTT. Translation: CASQGQGALSLGSNQPQHF.

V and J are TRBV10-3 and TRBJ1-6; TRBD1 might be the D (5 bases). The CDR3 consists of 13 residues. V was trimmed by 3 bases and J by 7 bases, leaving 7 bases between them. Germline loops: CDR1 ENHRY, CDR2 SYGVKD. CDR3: CAISDRGNSPLHF. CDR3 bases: TGTGCCATCAGTGATAGGGGAAATTCACCCCTCCACTTT.

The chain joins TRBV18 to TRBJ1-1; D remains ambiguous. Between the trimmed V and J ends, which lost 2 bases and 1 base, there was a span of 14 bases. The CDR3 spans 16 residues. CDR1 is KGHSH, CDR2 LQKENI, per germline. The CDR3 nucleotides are TGTGCCAGCTCACCAAGAAGGGATTCCGGGAACACTGAAGCTTTCTTT. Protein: CASSPRRDSGNTEAFF.

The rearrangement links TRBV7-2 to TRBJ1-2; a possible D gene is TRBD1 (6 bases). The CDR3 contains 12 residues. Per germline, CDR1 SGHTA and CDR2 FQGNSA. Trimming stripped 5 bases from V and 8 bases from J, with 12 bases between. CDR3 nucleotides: TGTGCCAGCAGCCCACAGGGTTGGGGCTACACCTTC. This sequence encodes CASSPQGWGYTF.

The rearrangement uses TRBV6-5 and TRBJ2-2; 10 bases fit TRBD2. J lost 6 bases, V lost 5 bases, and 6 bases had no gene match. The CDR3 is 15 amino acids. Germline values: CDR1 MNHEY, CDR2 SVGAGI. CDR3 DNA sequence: TGTGCCAGCAGTAACCTAGCGGGAGTAGCCGGGGAGCTGTTTTTT. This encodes CASSNLAGVAGELFF.

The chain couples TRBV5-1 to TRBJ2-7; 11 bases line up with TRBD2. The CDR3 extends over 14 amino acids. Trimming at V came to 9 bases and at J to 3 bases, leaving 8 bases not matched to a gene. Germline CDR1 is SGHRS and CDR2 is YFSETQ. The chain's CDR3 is CATSYGTSGYEQYF. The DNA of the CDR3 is TGCGCCACCTCCTACGGGACTAGCGGCTACGAGCAGTACTTC.

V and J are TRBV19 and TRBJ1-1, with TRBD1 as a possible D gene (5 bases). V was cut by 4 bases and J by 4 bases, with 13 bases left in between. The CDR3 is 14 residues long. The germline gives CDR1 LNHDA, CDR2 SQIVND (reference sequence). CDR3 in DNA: TGTGCCAGTAGTAGTACAGGCGGGATCACTGAAGCTTTCTTT. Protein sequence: CASSSTGGITEAFF.

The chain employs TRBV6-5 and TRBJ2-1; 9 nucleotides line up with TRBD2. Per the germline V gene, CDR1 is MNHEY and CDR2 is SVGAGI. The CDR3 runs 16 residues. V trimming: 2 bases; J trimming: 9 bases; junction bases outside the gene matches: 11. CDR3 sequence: CASSYGGTSRVSEQFF. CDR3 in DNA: TGTGCCAGCAGTTACGGAGGGACTAGCAGAGTAAGTGAGCAGTTCTTC.

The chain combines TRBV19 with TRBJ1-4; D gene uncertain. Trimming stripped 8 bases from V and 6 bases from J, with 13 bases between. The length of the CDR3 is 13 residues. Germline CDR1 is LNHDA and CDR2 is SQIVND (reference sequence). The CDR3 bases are TGTGCCAGTGTGCAAGGGAATGATGAAAAACTGTTTTTT. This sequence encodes CASVQGNDEKLFF.